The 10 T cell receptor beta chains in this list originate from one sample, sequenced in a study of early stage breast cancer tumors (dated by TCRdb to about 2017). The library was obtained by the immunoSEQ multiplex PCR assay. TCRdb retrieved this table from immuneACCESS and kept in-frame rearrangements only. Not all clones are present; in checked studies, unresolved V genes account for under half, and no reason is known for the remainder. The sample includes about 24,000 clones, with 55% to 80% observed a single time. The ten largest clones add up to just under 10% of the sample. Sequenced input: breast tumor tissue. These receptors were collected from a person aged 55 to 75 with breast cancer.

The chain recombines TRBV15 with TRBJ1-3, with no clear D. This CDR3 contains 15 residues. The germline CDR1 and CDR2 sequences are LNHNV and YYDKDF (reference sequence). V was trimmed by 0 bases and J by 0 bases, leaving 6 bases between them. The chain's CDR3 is CATSRDQNSGNTIYF. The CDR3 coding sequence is TGTGCCACCAGCAGAGACCAGAACTCTGGAAACACCATATATTTT. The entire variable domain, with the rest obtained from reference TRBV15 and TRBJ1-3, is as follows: DAMVIQNPRYQVTQFGKPVTLSCSQTLNHNVMYWYQQKSSQAPKLLFHYYDKDFNNEADTPDNFQSRRPNTSFCFLDIRSPGLGDTAMYLCATSRDQNSGNTIYFGEGSWLTVV.

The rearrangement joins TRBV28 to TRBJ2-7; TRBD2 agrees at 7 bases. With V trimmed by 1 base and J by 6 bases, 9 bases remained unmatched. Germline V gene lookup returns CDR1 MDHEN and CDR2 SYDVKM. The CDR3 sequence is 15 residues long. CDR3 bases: TGTGCCAGCAGTTTATCCTTGGCGGGAGCGGGCGAGCAGTACTTC. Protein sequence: CASSLSLAGAGEQYF. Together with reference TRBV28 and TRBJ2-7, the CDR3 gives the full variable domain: DVKVTQSSRYLVKRTGEKVFLECVQDMDHENMFWYRQDPGLGLRLIYFSYDVKMKEKGDIPEGYSVSREKKERFSLILESASTNQTSMYLCASSLSLAGAGEQYFGPGTRLTVT.

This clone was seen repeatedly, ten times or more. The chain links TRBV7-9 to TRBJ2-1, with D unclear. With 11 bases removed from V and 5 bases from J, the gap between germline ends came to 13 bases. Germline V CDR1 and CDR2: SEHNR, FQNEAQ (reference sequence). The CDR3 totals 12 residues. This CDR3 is CAAAGYHNEQFF. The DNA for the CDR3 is TGTGCCGCAGCAGGTTACCACAATGAGCAGTTCTTC. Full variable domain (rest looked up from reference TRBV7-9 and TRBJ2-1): DTGVSQNPRHKITKRGQNVTFRCDPISEHNRLYWYRQTLGQGPEFLTYFQNEAQLEKSRLLSDRFSAERPKGSFSTLEIQRTEQGDSAMYLCAAAGYHNEQFFGPGTRLTVL.

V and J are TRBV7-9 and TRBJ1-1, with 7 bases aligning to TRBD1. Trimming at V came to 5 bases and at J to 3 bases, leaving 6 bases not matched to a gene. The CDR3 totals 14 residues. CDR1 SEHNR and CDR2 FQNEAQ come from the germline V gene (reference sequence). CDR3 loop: CASSARGLDTEAFF. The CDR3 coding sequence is TGTGCCAGCAGCGCGAGGGGGCTGGACACTGAAGCTTTCTTT.

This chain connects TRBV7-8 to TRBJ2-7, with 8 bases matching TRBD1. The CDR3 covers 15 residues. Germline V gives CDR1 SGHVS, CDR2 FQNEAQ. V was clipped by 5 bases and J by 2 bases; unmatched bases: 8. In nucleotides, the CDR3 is TGTGCCAGCAGCCCCCTGACAGGGGCCCCCTACGAGCAGTACTTC. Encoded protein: CASSPLTGAPYEQYF.

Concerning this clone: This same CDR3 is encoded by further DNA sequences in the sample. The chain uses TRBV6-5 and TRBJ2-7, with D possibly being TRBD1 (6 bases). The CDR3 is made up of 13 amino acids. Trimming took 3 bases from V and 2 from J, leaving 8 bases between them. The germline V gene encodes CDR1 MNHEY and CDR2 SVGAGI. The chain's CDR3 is CASSYSGAYEQYF. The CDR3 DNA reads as TGTGCCAGCAGTTATTCAGGGGCCTACGAGCAGTACTTC.

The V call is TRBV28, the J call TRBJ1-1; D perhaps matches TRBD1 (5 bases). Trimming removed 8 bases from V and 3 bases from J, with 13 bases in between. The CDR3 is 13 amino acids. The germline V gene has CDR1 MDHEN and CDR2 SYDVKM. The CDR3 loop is CASYRGEDTEAFF. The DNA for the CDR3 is TGTGCCAGCTATCGGGGGGAGGACACTGAAGCTTTCTTT.

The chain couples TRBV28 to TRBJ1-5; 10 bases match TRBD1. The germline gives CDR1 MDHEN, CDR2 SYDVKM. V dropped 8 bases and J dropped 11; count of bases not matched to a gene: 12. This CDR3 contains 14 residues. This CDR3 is CASGPTGGARTQHF. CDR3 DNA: TGTGCCAGCGGCCCGACAGGGGGCGCCCGGACCCAGCATTTT. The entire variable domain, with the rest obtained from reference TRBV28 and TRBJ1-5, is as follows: DVKVTQSSRYLVKRTGEKVFLECVQDMDHENMFWYRQDPGLGLRLIYFSYDVKMKEKGDIPEGYSVSREKKERFSLILESASTNQTSMYLCASGPTGGARTQHFGDGTRLSIL.

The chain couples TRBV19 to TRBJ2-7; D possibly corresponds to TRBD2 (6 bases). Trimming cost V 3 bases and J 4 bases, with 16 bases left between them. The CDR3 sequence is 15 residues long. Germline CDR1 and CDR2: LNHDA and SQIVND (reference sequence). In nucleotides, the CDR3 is TGTGCCAGTAGTATGTATGGGCAGGCGGGGTACGAGCAGTACTTC. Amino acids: CASSMYGQAGYEQYF. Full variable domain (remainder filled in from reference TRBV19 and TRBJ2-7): DGGITQSPKYLFRKEGQNVTLSCEQNLNHDAMYWYRQDPGQGLRLIYYSQIVNDFQKGDIAEGYSVSREKKESFPLTVTSAQKNPTAFYLCASSMYGQAGYEQYFGPGTRLTVT.

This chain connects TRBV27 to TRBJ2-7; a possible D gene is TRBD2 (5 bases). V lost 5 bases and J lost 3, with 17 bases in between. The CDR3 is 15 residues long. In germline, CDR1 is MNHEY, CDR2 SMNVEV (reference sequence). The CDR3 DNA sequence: TGTGCCAGCAGTCCGTGGGCGGGCCCCAACTACGAGCAGTACTTC. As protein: CASSPWAGPNYEQYF.